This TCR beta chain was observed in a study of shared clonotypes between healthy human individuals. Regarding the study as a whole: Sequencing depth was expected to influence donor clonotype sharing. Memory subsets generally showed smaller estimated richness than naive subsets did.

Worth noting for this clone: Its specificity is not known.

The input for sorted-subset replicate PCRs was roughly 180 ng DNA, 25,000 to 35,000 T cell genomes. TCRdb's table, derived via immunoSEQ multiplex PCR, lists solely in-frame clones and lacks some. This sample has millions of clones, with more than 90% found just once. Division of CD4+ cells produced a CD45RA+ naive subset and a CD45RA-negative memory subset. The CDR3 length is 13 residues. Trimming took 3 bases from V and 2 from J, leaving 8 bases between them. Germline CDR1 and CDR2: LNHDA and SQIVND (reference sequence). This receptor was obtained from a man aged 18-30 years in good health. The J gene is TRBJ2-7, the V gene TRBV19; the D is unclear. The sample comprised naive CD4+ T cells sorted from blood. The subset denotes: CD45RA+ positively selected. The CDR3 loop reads CASSIAGTYEQYF. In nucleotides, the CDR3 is TGTGCCAGTAGTATTGCCGGAACCTACGAGCAGTACTTC.